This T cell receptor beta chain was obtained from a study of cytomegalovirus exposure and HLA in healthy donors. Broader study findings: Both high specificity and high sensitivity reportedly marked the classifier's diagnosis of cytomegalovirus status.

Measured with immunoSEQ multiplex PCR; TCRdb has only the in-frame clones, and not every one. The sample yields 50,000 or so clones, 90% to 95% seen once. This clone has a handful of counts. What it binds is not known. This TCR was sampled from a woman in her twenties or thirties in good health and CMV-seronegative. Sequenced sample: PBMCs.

The CDR3 region has the DNA TGTGCCAGCAGCCAAGAGCAGGGTGAGGACATTCAGTACTTC. Amino acid sequence: CASSQEQGEDIQYF. The rearrangement joins TRBV4-2 to TRBJ2-4, with D possibly TRBD1 on 5 matching bases. Trimming pared 0 bases from V and 8 bases from J, leaving 11 bases between. The CDR3 is 14 residues long. Germline V gene data show CDR1 as LGHNA and CDR2 as YNFKEQ.